The next 18 T cell receptor beta chains were all read from a single sample in a study of T cell changes during pregnancy in multiple sclerosis. Some clones are missing from TCRdb's copy, which holds only in-frame ones; the method was immunoSEQ multiplex PCR. Of 35,000 to 45,000 clones in the sample, 80% to 95% were seen once. The sample here was CD8+ T cells from peripheral blood mononuclear cells, taken in the first trimester of pregnancy. The receptors were sampled from a female donor with multiple sclerosis, enrolled in a pregnancy study.

The rearrangement links TRBV4-2 to TRBJ2-3; 10 bases are shared with TRBD2. Germline assignment: CDR1 LGHNA and CDR2 YNFKEQ. With 0 bases clipped from V and 7 bases from J, the junction kept 7 bases outside the gene matches. The CDR3 runs 16 residues. CDR3 sequence: CASSQEGSGGAYTQYF. The CDR3 nucleotides are TGTGCCAGCAGCCAAGAGGGAAGCGGGGGGGCATATACGCAGTATTTT.

This chain joins TRBV19 and TRBJ1-5; D not resolved. Deletions cut 7 bases from V and 3 bases from J, with 10 bases between. This CDR3 is built from 13 residues. Germline V gives CDR1 LNHDA, CDR2 SQIVND (reference sequence). The CDR3, as DNA: TGTGCCAGTACCGGGGATGACAATCAGCCCCAGCATTTT. Protein sequence: CASTGDDNQPQHF.

The chain employs TRBV30 and TRBJ2-2; D gene uncertain. Germline CDR1 reads GTSNPN; CDR2 reads SVGIG (reference sequence). V was shortened by 1 base and J by 6 bases, with 6 bases between the two germline ends. The CDR3 length is 12 residues. CDR3 region: CAWSERPGELFF. The CDR3 DNA sequence: TGTGCCTGGAGTGAGCGACCCGGGGAGCTGTTTTTT. The full variable domain, with the rest looked up from reference TRBV30 and TRBJ2-2, is SQTIHQWPATLVQPVGSPLSLECTVEGTSNPNLYWYRQAAGRGLQLLFYSVGIGQISSEVPQNLSASRPQDRQFILSSKKLLLSDSGFYLCAWSERPGELFFGEGSRLTVL.

The J gene is TRBJ1-1, the V gene TRBV15; D unclear. This CDR3 has 16 amino acids. Trimming pared 1 base from V and 0 bases from J, leaving 12 bases between. CDR1 and CDR2 (germline): LNHNV, YYDKDF (reference sequence). DNA for the CDR3: TGTGCCACCAGCAGAGCTGATAGCCCACTGAACACTGAAGCTTTCTTT. It is translated as CATSRADSPLNTEAFF.

In this sample, this clone turned up once. The chain joins TRBV7-8 to TRBJ1-2; D is uncertain. Germline CDR1 SGHVS, CDR2 FQNEAQ. Trimming stripped 2 bases from V and 0 bases from J, with 7 bases between. The CDR3 contains 14 residues. The CDR3 coding sequence is TGTGCCAGCAGCTTAAATGCAGCTAACTATGGCTACACCTTC. Its translation is CASSLNAANYGYTF. The entire variable domain, with the rest obtained from reference TRBV7-8 and TRBJ1-2, is as follows: GAGVSQSPRYKVAKRGQDVALRCDPISGHVSLFWYQQALGQGPEFLTYFQNEAQLDKSGLPSDRFFAERPEGSVSTLKIQRTQQEDSAVYLCASSLNAANYGYTFGSGTRLTVV.

V is TRBV7-9 and J is TRBJ2-6, with D maybe TRBD2 (5 bases). Germline values: CDR1 SEHNR, CDR2 FQNEAQ (reference sequence). The CDR3 has 18 amino acids. V was trimmed by 5 bases and J by 3 bases, leaving 20 bases between them. The CDR3 coding sequence is TGTGCCAGCAGCACCCCGGGCCAACCCGGAGGTGGGGCCAACGTCCTGACTTTC. Translated, it gives CASSTPGQPGGGANVLTF. The variable domain in full, with the rest retrieved from reference TRBV7-9 and TRBJ2-6, is DTGVSQNPRHKITKRGQNVTFRCDPISEHNRLYWYRQTLGQGPEFLTYFQNEAQLEKSRLLSDRFSAERPKGSFSTLEIQRTEQGDSAMYLCASSTPGQPGGGANVLTFGAGSRLTVL.

V and J are TRBV27 and TRBJ2-7; D remains unclear. With 3 bases removed from V and 4 bases from J, the gap between germline ends came to 13 bases. The CDR3 sequence is 14 residues long. Germline V gene data show CDR1 as MNHEY and CDR2 as SMNVEV (reference sequence). The CDR3 DNA follows: TGTGCCAGCAGTTTCGGGTCCCCGTCGTACGAGCAGTACTTC. This sequence encodes CASSFGSPSYEQYF.

This clone was seen only a few times. The chain employs TRBV6-4 and TRBJ2-1; possibly TRBD2 for D (7 bases). Germline V gene sequence: CDR1 MRHNA, CDR2 SNTAGT. The CDR3 is 15 amino acids. V shed 2 bases and J shed 5 bases, with 13 bases lying between them. CDR3 sequence reads: CASSDEGGANNEQFF. The CDR3 DNA sequence: TGTGCCAGCAGTGACGAGGGGGGGGCCAACAATGAGCAGTTCTTC.

This clone is a singleton in its sample. The rearrangement uses TRBV6-4 and TRBJ2-2, with D possibly being TRBD1 (5 bases). Germline V gene sequence: CDR1 MRHNA, CDR2 SNTAGT. The CDR3 is made up of 15 amino acids. V lost 0 bases to trimming and J lost 2 bases, with 7 bases between them. CDR3 sequence: CASSDSTDNTGELFF. The CDR3 DNA is TGTGCCAGCAGTGACTCGACAGATAACACCGGGGAGCTGTTTTTT.

The chain is built from TRBV5-6 and TRBJ1-2; D is uncertain. Germline CDR1 and CDR2: SGHDT and YYEEEE. Trimming removed 4 bases from V and 6 bases from J, with 10 bases in between. The CDR3 has 12 amino acids. CDR3 in amino acids: CASSLGWDGYTF. The CDR3 bases are TGTGCCAGCAGCCTCGGGTGGGATGGCTACACCTTC. Full variable domain (remainder filled in from reference TRBV5-6 and TRBJ1-2): DAGVTQSPTHLIKTRGQQVTLRCSPKSGHDTVSWYQQALGQGPQFIFQYYEEEERQRGNFPDRFSGHQFPNYSSELNVNALLLGDSALYLCASSLGWDGYTFGSGTRLTVV.

CDR3 in amino acids: CASSQGGGAGAYEQYF. The CDR3, as DNA: TGCGCCAGCAGCCAAGGAGGGGGGGCAGGTGCCTACGAGCAGTACTTC. The rearrangement joins TRBV4-1 to TRBJ2-7; a possible D gene is TRBD2 (7 bases). V lost 1 base, J lost 2 bases, and 15 bases lay in between. The V gene's germline CDR1 is MGHRA and CDR2 YSYEKL. This CDR3 contains 16 residues.

With regard to this clone: This same CDR3 is encoded by further DNA sequences in the sample. The chain couples TRBV7-8 to TRBJ1-5; D gene unclear. V was clipped by 1 base and J by 0 bases, with 7 bases between them. The CDR3 spans 15 residues. Germline values: CDR1 SGHVS, CDR2 FQNEAQ. CDR3 sequence reads: CASSLDSYSNQPQHF. The CDR3 DNA reads as TGTGCCAGCAGCTTAGATTCGTATAGCAATCAGCCCCAGCATTTT.

The chain couples TRBV6-6 to TRBJ1-4; a possible D gene is TRBD1 (6 bases). CDR3 length: 14 residues. Germline CDR1 reads MNHNY; CDR2 reads SVGAGI (reference sequence). V was trimmed by 8 bases and J by 6 bases, leaving 16 bases between them. CDR3 coding DNA: TGTGCCAGCGGCCCCAGGGGCTGGGATGAAAAACTGTTTTTT. Translating gives CASGPRGWDEKLFF.

This chain joins TRBV6-5 and TRBJ1-4; D remains unclear. Per the germline V gene, CDR1 is MNHEY and CDR2 is SVGAGI. The CDR3 is made up of 15 amino acids. The V end lost 7 bases, the J end lost 10 bases, and 22 bases lay between the germline ends. CDR3 sequence: CASTSQSPTSSKLFF. CDR3 DNA sequence: TGTGCCAGCACCTCACAGAGTCCCACGAGCTCAAAACTGTTTTTT.

This rearrangement joins TRBV4-2 to TRBJ2-2; D possibly corresponds to TRBD2 (5 bases). V was shortened by 1 base and J by 6 bases, with 6 bases between the two germline ends. The CDR3 loop spans 13 amino acids. CDR1 is LGHNA, CDR2 YNFKEQ, per germline. CDR3 loop: CASSQGSAGELFF. The CDR3 DNA follows: TGTGCCAGCAGCCAAGGTAGCGCCGGGGAGCTGTTTTTT.

The chain joins TRBV13 to TRBJ1-5; D is ambiguous. V was cut by 2 bases and J by 0 bases, with 8 bases left in between. The CDR3 contains 15 residues. Germline V lookup: CDR1 PRHDT, CDR2 FYEKMQ (reference sequence). The CDR3 loop reads CASSLYGNSNQPQHF. DNA for the CDR3: TGTGCCAGCAGCTTATACGGGAATAGCAATCAGCCCCAGCATTTT.

V and J are TRBV6-5 and TRBJ2-5; the D gene is possibly TRBD1 (5 bases). The CDR3 length is 14 residues. V was trimmed by 2 bases and J by 5 bases, leaving 12 bases between them. The germline V gene encodes CDR1 MNHEY and CDR2 SVGAGI. CDR3: CASSYGAPLETQYF. DNA for the CDR3: TGTGCCAGCAGTTACGGGGCTCCTCTTGAGACCCAGTACTTC.

J is TRBJ1-5 and V is TRBV2; the match to TRBD1 covers 9 bases. The CDR3 has 14 residues. Germline lookup yields CDR1 SNHLY and CDR2 FYNNEI. The V and J ends lost 6 bases and 7 bases, in that order; junction bases with no gene match: 7. The CDR3 reads CASSLQGALQPQHF. The DNA of the CDR3 is TGTGCCAGCAGCTTACAGGGGGCGTTGCAGCCCCAGCATTTT.